The clone carrying this T cell receptor (beta chain) was seen many times. The antigen remains undetermined. Quantitative barcoded 5'-RACE was used to prepare TCR beta libraries. TCRdb fed the 5' RACE reads into MiXCR, producing one record per CDR3 protein. The table has a few hundred thousand distinct CDR3 sequences, roughly 8% seen once; the top ten hold more than 12%. These data come from a study of CD8 T cells in ankylosing spondylitis. Study-wide findings and caveats: Ankylosing spondylitis blood seemed to carry a telltale TCR beta motif made of about 8 highly homologous variants.

Germline loops: CDR1 SQVTM, CDR2 ANQGSEA. The CDR3 has 14 amino acids. V gave up 6 bases and J gave up 1 base; unmatched junction bases: 7. This receptor was taken from a male donor with ankylosing spondylitis. The V and J genes are TRBV29-1 and TRBJ2-3, with 7 bases identical to TRBD2. Sequencing was performed on blood, either unsorted or a sorted T cell fraction (not recorded which). CDR3 nucleotide sequence: TGCAGCGTCGCGGCGGGGGTTGGCACAGATACGCAGTATTTT. This translates into CSVAAGVGTDTQYF.